This TCR beta chain was recorded in a study of shared clonotypes between healthy human individuals. Study in general: Donors consisted of two women and three men between 18 and 49. Each donor had three CD4 naive, three CD4 memory, two CD8 naive and one CD8 memory plate.

In the case of this clone: No antigen is known for it.

Regarding the study as a whole: In the sorted subsets, rarefaction showed sequencing was incomplete despite large depth. Larger estimated richness was generally seen in naive subsets than in memory subsets.

Naive CD8 isolation took CD45RO-negative cells positively selected for CCR7 and excluded terminally differentiated effector memory CD45RA+ cells. Germline V CDR1 and CDR2: SNHLY, FYNNEI. Trimming stripped 0 bases from V and 7 bases from J, with 16 bases between. The CDR3 extends over 15 amino acids. Assay used: immunoSEQ multiplex PCR; TCRdb lists only in-frame clones, some missing. This sample has about 800,000 clones, with 96% found just once. This clonotype was sampled from a man under 40 in good health. J is TRBJ2-7 and V is TRBV2; tentatively, D is TRBD1 (7 bases). Material: naive CD8+ T cells sorted from blood. CDR3 residues: CASSEAVVPGGEQYF. In DNA, the CDR3 is TGTGCCAGCAGTGAAGCGGTCGTCCCAGGGGGGGAGCAGTACTTC.